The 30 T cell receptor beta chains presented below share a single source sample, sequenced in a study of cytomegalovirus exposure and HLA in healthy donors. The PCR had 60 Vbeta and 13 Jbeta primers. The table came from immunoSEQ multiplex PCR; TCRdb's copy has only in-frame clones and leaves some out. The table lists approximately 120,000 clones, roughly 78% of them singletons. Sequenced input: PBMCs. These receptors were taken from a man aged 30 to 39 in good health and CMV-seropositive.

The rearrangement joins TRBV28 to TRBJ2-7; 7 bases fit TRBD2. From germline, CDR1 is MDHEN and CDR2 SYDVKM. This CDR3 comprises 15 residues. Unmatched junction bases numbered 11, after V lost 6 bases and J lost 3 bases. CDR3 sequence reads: CASRMTGTIHYEQYF. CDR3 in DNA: TGTGCCAGCAGGATGACCGGGACTATACACTACGAGCAGTACTTC.

The DNA for the CDR3 is TGTGCCAGCAGCTACCGGAGCTCCTACGAGCAGTACTTC. This translates into CASSYRSSYEQYF. The chain uses TRBV11-2 and TRBJ2-7; D remains unclear. Per germline, CDR1 SGHAT and CDR2 FQNNGV. The CDR3 runs to 13 residues. Trimming took off 4 bases at V and 0 bases at J, with 7 bases between the two ends. Full variable domain (rest looked up from reference TRBV11-2 and TRBJ2-7): EAGVAQSPRYKIIEKRQSVAFWCNPISGHATLYWYQQILGQGPKLLIQFQNNGVVDDSQLPKDRFSAERLKGVDSTLKIQPAKLEDSAVYLCASSYRSSYEQYFGPGTRLTVT.

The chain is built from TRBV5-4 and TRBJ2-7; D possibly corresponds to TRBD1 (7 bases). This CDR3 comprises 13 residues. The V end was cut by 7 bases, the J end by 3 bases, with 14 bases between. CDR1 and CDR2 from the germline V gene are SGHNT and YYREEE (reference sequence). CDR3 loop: CASGTGDFYEQYF. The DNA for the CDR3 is TGTGCCAGCGGCACAGGGGACTTCTACGAGCAGTACTTC.

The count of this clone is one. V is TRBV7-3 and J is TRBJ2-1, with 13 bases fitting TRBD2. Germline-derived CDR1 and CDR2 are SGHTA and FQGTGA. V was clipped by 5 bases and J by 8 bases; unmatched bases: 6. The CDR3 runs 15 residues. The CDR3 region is CASSTGLAGVYEQFF. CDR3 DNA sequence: TGTGCCAGCAGCACTGGACTAGCGGGAGTCTATGAGCAGTTCTTC.

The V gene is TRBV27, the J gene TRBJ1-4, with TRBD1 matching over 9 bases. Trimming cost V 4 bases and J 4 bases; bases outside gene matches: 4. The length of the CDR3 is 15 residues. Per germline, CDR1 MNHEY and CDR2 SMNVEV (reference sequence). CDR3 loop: CASSSQGAINEKLFF. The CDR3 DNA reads TGTGCCAGCAGTTCACAGGGGGCTATTAATGAAAAACTGTTTTTT. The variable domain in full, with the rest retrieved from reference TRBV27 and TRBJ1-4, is EAQVTQNPRYLITVTGKKLTVTCSQNMNHEYMSWYRQDPGLGLRQIYYSMNVEVTDKGDVPEGYKVSRKEKRNFPLILESPSPNQTSLYFCASSSQGAINEKLFFGSGTQLSVL.

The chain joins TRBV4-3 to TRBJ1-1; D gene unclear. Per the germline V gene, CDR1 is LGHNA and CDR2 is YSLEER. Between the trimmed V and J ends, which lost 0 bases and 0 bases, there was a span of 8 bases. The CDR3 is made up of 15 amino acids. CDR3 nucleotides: TGCGCCAGCAGCCAAGATCCGACACTGAACACTGAAGCTTTCTTT. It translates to CASSQDPTLNTEAFF.

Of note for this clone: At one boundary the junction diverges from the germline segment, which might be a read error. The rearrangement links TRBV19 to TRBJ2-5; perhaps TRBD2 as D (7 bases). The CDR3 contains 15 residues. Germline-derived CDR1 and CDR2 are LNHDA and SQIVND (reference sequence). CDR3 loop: CASKGGRAFGETQYF. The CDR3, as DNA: TGTGCAAGTAAAGGGGGGAGGGCCTTCGGGGAGACCCAGTACTTC.

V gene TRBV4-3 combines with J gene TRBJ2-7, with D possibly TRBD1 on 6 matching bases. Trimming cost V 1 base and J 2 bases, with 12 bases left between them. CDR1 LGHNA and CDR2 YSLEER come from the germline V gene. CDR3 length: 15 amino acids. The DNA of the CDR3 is TGCGCCAGCAGCCAAGGGGGGCAGGGACCCTACGAGCAGTACTTC. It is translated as CASSQGGQGPYEQYF.

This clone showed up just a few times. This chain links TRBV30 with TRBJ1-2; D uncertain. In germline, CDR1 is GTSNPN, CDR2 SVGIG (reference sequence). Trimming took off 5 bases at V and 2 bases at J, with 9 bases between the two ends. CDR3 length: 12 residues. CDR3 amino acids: CAWWEFNYGYTF. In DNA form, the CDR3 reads TGTGCCTGGTGGGAGTTCAACTATGGCTACACCTTC. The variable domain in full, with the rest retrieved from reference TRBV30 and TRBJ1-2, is SQTIHQWPATLVQPVGSPLSLECTVEGTSNPNLYWYRQAAGRGLQLLFYSVGIGQISSEVPQNLSASRPQDRQFILSSKKLLLSDSGFYLCAWWEFNYGYTFGSGTRLTVV.

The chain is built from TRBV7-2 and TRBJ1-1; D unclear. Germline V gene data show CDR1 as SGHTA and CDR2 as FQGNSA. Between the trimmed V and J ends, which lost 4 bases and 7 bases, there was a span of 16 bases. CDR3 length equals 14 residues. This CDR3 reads CASSWAVEPIEAFF. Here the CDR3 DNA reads TGTGCCAGCAGCTGGGCCGTCGAGCCCATTGAAGCTTTCTTT.

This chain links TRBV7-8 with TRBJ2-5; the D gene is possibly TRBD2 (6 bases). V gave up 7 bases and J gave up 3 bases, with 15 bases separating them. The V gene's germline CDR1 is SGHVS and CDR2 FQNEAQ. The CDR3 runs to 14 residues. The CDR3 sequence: CASTSGGFEETQYF. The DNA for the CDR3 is TGTGCCAGCACCTCAGGAGGGTTCGAAGAGACCCAGTACTTC.

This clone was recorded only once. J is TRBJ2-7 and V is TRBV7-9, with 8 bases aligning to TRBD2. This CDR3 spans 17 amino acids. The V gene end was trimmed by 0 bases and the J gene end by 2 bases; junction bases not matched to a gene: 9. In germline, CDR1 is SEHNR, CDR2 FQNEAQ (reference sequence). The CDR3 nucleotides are TGTGCCAGCAGCTTAGCGGGGGCTAGCGGGTATACCTACGAGCAGTACTTC. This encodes CASSLAGASGYTYEQYF.

CDR3 amino acids: CASSLNQGADTEAFF. The CDR3 region has the DNA TGTGCCAGCAGCCTAAACCAGGGTGCGGACACTGAAGCTTTCTTT. J is TRBJ1-1 and V is TRBV6-1; D perhaps matches TRBD1 (5 bases). Germline V lookup: CDR1 MNHNS, CDR2 SASEGT. Trimming took off 6 bases at V and 3 bases at J, with 17 bases between the two ends. CDR3 length: 15 amino acids.

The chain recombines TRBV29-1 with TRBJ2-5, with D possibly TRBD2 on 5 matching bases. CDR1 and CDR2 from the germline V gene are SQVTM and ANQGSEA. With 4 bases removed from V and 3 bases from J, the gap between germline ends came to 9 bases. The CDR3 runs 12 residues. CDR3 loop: CSVVTGKETQYF. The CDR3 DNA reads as TGCAGCGTTGTGACGGGAAAAGAGACCCAGTACTTC.

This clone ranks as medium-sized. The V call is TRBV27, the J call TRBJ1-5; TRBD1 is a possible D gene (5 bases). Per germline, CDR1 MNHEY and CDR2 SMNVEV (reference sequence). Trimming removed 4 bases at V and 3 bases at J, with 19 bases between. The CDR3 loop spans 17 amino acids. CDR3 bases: TGTGCCAGCAGTTCAACCCCGGGGGGTGGGAACAATCAGCCCCAGCATTTT. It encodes CASSSTPGGGNNQPQHF.

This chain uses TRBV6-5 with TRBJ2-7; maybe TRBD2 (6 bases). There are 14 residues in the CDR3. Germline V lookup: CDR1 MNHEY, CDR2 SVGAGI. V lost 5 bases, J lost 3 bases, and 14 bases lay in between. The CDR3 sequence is CASSTSTSSYEQYF. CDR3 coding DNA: TGTGCCAGCAGTACCTCGACTAGTAGCTACGAGCAGTACTTC.

This chain's CDR3 is CASSATSGSSYEQYF. The DNA for the CDR3 is TGTGCCAGCTCGGCCACTAGCGGGAGCTCCTACGAGCAGTACTTC. The rearrangement links TRBV18 to TRBJ2-7; TRBD2 aligns across 11 bases. CDR1 is KGHSH, CDR2 LQKENI, per germline. V lost 6 bases to trimming and J lost 0 bases; unmatched junction nucleotides: 4. CDR3 length equals 15 residues.

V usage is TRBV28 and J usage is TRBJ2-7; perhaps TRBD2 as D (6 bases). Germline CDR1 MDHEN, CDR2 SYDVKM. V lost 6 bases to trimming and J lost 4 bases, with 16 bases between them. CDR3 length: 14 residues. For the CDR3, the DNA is TGTGCCAGCAGCCCCGGGACTTTAGGTTACGAGCAGTACTTC. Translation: CASSPGTLGYEQYF.

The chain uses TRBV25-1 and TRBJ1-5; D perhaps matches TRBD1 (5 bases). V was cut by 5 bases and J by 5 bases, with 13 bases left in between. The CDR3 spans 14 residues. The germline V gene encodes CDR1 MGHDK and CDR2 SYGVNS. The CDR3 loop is CASSSSRGDQPQHF. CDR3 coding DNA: TGTGCCAGCAGTTCCTCGCGGGGGGATCAGCCCCAGCATTTT.

The CDR3 DNA sequence: TGTGCCAGCAGTGAACCTACAGATACGCAGTATTTT. Its protein is CASSEPTDTQYF. V gene TRBV6-1 combines with J gene TRBJ2-3, with unresolved D. V lost 2 bases and J lost 3, with 3 bases in between. In germline, CDR1 is MNHNS, CDR2 SASEGT. This CDR3 contains 12 residues.

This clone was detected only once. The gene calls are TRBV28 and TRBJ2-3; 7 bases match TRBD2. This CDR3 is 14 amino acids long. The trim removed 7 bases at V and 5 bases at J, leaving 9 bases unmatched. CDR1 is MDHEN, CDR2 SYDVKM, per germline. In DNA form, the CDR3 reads TGTGCCAGCACCACGGTGCGGGAGATAGATACGCAGTATTTT. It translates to CASTTVREIDTQYF.

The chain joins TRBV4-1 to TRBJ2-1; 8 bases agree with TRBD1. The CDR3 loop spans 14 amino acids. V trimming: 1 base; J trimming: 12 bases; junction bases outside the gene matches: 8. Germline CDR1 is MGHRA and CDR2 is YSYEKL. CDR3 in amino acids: CASSQVSQGTGQFF. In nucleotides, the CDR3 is TGCGCCAGCAGCCAAGTCTCCCAAGGGACAGGGCAGTTCTTC.

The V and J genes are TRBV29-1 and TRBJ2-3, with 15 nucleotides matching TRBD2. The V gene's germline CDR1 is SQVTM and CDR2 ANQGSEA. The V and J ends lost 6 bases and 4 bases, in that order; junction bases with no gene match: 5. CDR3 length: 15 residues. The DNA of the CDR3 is TGCAGCGTCGGACTAGCGGGAGGGCCAGCAGATACGCAGTATTTT. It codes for CSVGLAGGPADTQYF.

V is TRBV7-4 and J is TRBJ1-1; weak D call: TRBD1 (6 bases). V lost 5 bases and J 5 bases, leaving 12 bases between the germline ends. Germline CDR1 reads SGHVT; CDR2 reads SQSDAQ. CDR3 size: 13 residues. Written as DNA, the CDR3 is TGTGCCAGCAGCGCACAGGGTGAAACTGAAGCTTTCTTT. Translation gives CASSAQGETEAFF. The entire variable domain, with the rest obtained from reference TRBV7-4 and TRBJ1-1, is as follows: GAGVSQSPRYKVAKRGRDVALRCDSISGHVTLYWYRQTLGQGSEVLTYSQSDAQRDKSGRPSGRFSAERPERSVSTLKIQRTEQGDSAVYLCASSAQGETEAFFGQGTRLTVV.

DNA for the CDR3: TGTGCCAGCAGCAAGGGGGGACCTATAGATTATAGCAATCAGCCCCAGCATTTT. It translates to CASSKGGPIDYSNQPQHF. The J gene is TRBJ1-5, the V gene TRBV21-1. TRBV21-1 is classified as a pseudogene. CDR3 length: 18 amino acids.

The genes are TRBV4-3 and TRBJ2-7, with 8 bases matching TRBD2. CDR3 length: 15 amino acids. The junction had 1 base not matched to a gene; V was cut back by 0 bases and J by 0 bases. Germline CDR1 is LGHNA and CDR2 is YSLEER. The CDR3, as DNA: TGCGCCAGCAGCCAAGACGGGGGGGGCTCCTACGAGCAGTACTTC. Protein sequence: CASSQDGGGSYEQYF.

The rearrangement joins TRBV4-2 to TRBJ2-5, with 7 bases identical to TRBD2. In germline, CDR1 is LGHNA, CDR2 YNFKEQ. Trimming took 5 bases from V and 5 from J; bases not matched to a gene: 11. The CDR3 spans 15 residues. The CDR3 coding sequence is TGTGCCAGCAGCACAGCTAGCGGCCTCGGGGAGACCCAGTACTTC. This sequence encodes CASSTASGLGETQYF.

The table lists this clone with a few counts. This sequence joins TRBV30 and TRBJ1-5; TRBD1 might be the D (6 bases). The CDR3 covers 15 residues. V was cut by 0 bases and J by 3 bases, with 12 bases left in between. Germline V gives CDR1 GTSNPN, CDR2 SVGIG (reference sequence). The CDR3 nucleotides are TGTGCCTGGAGTGTAGACGACAGGTACAATCAGCCCCAGCATTTT. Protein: CAWSVDDRYNQPQHF.

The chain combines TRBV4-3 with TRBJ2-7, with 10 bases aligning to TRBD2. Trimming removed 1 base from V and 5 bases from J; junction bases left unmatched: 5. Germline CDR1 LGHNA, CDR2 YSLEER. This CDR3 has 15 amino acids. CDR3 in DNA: TGCGCCAGCAGCCAAGGTAGCGGGAGGCTCAACGAGCAGTACTTC. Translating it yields CASSQGSGRLNEQYF.

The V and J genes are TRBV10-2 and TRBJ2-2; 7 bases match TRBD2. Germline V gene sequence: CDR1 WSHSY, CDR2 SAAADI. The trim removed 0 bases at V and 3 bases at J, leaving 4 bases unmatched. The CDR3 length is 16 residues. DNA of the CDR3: TGCGCCAGCAGTGAGTCGGGAGGGCTGTACACCGGGGAGCTGTTTTTT. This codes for CASSESGGLYTGELFF.